The following is a T cell receptor (beta chain) sequence with its context. Its antigen is not known. The germline V gene encodes CDR1 WSHSY and CDR2 SAAADI. The CDR3 runs to 13 residues. V lost 5 bases to trimming and J lost 0 bases, with 7 bases between them. Amplification yielded TCR beta CDR3 regions, with RNA transcripts as the source. The HTBI primer set served for first-round RT-PCR of the TCR CDR3. TCRdb re-called the multiplex PCR reads with MiXCR, one entry per CDR3 protein. The repertoire consists of under 350,000 distinct CDR3 sequences, with around a sixth occurring once and the leading ten covering under 55%. The data belong to a study of T cells in Graves' hyperthyroidism and ophthalmopathy. General study points: Classification by a 13 V-J model distinguished ophthalmopathy from stable hyperthyroidism. Blood also carried most thyroid clonotypes expanded above 0.001.

Hyperthyroidism in the patients, aged 18 to 65, was newly diagnosed and under 2 months in duration. The source is a woman aged 45 to 65 with Graves' hyperthyroidism. The chain has TRBV10-2 and TRBJ2-5, with D uncertain. Material for sequencing was blood. Here the CDR3 DNA reads TGCGCCAGCAGTAGGGCTTACCAAGAGACCCAGTACTTC. This sequence encodes CASSRAYQETQYF.